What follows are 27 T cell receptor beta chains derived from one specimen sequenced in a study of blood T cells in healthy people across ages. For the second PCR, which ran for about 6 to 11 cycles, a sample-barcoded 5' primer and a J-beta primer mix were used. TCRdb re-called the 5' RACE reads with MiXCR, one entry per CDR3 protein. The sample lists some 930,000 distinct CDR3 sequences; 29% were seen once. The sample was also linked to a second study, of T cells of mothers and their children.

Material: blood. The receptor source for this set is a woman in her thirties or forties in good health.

CDR3 DNA sequence: TGCAGTGCTAGCGTCCGGCCCGGCTATGGCTACACCTTC. Translated, it gives CSASVRPGYGYTF. The chain has TRBV20-1 and TRBJ1-2; D remains unclear. This CDR3 has 13 residues. Germline CDR1 reads DFQATT; CDR2 reads SNEGSKA (reference sequence). V dropped 3 bases and J dropped 4 bases, with 12 bases sitting between them.

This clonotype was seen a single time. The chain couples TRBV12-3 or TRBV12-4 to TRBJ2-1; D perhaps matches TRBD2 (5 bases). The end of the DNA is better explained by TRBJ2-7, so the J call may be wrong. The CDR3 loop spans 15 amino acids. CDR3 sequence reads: CASSPGWSSYNEQYF. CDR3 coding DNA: TGTGCCAGCAGCCCGGGATGGTCATCCTACAATGAGCAGTACTTC.

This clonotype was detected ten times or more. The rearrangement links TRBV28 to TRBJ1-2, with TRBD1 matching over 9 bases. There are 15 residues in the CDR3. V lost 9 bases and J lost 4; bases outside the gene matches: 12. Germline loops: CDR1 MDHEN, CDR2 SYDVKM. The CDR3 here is CASQTGGTLGYGYTF. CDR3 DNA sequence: TGTGCCAGTCAAACAGGGGGCACTCTCGGCTATGGCTACACCTTC.

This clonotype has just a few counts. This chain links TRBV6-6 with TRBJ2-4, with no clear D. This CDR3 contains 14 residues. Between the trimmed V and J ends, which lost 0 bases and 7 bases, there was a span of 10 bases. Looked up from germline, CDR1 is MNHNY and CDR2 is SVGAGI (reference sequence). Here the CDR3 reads CASSYSVSLNIQYF. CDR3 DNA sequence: TGTGCCAGCAGTTACTCGGTTAGCCTTAACATTCAGTACTTC.

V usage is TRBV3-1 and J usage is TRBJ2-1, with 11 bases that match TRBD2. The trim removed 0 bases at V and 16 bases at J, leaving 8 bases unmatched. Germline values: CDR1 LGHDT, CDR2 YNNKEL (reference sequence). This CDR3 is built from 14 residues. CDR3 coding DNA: TGTGCCAGCAGCCAAGATAGGCTAGCGGGGGGATTCTTCTTC. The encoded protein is CASSQDRLAGGFFF.

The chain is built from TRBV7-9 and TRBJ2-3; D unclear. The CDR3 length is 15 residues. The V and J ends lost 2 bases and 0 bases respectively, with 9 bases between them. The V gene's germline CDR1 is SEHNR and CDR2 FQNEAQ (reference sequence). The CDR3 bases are TGTGCCAGCAGCTTAATACTACCTAGCACAGATACGCAGTATTTT. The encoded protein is CASSLILPSTDTQYF.

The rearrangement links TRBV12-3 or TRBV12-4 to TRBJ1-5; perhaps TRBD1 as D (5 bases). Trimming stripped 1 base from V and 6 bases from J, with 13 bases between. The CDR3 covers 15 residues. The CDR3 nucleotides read TGTGCCAGCAGTTTAGGGGACGCGGGGATTCAGCCCCAGCATTTT. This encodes CASSLGDAGIQPQHF.

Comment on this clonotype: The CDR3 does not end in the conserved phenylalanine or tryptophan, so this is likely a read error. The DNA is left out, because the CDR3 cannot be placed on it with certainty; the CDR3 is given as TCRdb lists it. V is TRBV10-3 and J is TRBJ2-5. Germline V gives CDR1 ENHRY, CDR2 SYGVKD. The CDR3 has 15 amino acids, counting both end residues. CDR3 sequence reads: CAISDSTNYGYTFGS.

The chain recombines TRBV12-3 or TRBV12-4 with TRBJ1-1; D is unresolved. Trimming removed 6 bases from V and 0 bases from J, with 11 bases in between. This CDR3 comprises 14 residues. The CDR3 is CASSLTYLNTEAFF. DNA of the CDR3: TGTGCCAGCAGCCTGACGTATCTGAACACTGAAGCTTTCTTT.

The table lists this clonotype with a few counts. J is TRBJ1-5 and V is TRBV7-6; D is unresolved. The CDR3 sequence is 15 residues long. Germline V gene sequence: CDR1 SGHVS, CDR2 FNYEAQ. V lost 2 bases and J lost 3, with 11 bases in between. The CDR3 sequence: CASSLFEGTNQPQHF. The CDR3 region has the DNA TGTGCCAGCAGCTTATTCGAGGGCACCAATCAGCCCCAGCATTTT.

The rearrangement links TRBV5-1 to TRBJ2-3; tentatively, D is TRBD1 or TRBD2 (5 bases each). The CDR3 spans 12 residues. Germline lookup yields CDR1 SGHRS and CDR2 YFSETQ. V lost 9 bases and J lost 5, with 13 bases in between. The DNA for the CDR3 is TGCGCCACCGGGGACGGAGGAGATACGCAGTATTTT. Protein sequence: CATGDGGDTQYF.

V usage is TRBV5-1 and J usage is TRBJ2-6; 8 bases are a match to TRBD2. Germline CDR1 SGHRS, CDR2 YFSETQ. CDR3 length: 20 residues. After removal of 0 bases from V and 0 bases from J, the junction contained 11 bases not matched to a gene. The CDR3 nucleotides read TGCGCCAGCAGCTTGGCCTCGGCGGGAGGTACTAGCTCTGGGGCCAACGTCCTGACTTTC. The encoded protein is CASSLASAGGTSSGANVLTF.

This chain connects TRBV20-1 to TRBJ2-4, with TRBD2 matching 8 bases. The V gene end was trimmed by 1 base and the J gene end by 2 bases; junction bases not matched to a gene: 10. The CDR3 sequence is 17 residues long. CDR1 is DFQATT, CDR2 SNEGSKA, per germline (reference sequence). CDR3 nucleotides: TGCAGTGCTAGAGCCTCCGGGAGGGTAGGGACCAAAAACATTCAGTACTTC. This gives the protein CSARASGRVGTKNIQYF.

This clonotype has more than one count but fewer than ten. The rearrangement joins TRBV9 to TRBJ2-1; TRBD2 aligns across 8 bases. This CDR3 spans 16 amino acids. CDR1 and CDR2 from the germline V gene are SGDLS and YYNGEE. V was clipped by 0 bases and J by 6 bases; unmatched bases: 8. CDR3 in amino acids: CASSVAPSGGGNEQFF. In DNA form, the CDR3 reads TGTGCCAGCAGCGTAGCCCCGTCGGGGGGGGGCAATGAGCAGTTCTTC.

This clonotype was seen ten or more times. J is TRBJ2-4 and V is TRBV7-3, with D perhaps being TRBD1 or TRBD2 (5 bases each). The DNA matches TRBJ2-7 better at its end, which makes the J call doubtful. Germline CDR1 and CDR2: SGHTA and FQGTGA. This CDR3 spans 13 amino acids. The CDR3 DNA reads TGTGCCAGCAGCCCAGTTGGGGGATACGAGCAGTACTTC. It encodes CASSPVGGYEQYF.

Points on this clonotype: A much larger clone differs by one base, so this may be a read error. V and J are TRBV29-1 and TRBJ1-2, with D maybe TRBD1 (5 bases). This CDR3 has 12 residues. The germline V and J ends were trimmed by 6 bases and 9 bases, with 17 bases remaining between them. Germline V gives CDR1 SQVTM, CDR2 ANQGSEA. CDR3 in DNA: TGCAGCGTGGGGAGCAGGGTCCTCAGCTACACCTTC. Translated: CSVGSRVLSYTF.

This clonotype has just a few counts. The chain's CDR3 is CASSLYNSFRGYTF. CDR3 in DNA: TGTGCCAGCAGCTTATATAACTCCTTTCGTGGCTACACCTTC. This chain joins TRBV7-9 and TRBJ1-2; D call uncertain. Trimming cost V 2 bases and J 7 bases, with 14 bases left between them. The CDR3 has 14 amino acids. CDR1 SEHNR and CDR2 FQNEAQ come from the germline V gene (reference sequence).

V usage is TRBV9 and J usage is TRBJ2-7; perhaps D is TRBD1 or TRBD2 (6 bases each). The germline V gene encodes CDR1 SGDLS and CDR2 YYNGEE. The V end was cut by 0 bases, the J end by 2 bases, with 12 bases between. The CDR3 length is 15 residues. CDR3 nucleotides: TGTGCCAGCAGCGTAGCGGGGGCCGAGACCTACGAGCAGTACTTC. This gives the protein CASSVAGAETYEQYF.

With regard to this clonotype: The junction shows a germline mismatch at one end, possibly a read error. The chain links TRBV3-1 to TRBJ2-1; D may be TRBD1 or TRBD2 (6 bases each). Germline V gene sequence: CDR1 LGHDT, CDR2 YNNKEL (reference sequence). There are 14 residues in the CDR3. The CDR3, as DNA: TGTACCAGCAGGCGGAGGGGGGAGGAAAATGAGCAGTTCTTC. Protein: CTSRRRGEENEQFF.

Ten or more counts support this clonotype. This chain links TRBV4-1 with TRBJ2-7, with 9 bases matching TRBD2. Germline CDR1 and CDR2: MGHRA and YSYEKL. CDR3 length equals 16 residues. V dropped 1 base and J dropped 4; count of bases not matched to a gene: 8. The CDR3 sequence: CASSQVLAGTTYEQYF. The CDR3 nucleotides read TGCGCCAGCAGCCAAGTTCTAGCGGGGACCACATACGAGCAGTACTTC.

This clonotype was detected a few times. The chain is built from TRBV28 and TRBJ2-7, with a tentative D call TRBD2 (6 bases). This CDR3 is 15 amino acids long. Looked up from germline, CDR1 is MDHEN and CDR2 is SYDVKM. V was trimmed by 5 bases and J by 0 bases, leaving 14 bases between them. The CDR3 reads CASSPPGLNSYEQYF. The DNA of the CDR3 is TGTGCCAGCAGTCCGCCGGGACTCAACTCCTACGAGCAGTACTTC.

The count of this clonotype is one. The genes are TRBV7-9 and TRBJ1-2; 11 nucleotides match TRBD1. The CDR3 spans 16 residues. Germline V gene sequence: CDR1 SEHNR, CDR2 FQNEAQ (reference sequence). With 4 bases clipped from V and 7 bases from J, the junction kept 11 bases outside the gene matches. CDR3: CASSSNGQGANRGYTF. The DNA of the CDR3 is TGTGCCAGCAGCTCTAACGGACAGGGGGCGAATCGTGGCTACACCTTC.

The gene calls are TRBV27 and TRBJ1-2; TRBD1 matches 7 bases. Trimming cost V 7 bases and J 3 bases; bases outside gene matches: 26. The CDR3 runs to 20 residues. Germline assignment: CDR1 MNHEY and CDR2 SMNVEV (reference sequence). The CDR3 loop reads CASTSTSSRGSNTVYYGYTF. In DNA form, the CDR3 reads TGTGCCAGCACCTCGACCAGCTCCAGGGGGTCCAACACCGTTTACTATGGCTACACCTTC.

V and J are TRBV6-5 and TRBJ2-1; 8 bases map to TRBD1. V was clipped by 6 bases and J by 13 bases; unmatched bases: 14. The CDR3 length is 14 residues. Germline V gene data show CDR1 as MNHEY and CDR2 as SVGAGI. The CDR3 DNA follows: TGTGCCAGCAGAACGGCACAGGGGGGAGAGACCCAGTTCTTC. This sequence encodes CASRTAQGGETQFF.

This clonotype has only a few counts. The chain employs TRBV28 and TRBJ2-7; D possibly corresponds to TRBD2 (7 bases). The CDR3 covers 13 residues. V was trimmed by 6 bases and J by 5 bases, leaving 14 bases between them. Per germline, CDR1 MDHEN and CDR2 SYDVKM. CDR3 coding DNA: TGTGCCAGCAGACAAACGGGGGGCCACGAGCAGTACTTC. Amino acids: CASRQTGGHEQYF. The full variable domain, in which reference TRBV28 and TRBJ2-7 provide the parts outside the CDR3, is DVKVTQSSRYLVKRTGEKVFLECVQDMDHENMFWYRQDPGLGLRLIYFSYDVKMKEKGDIPEGYSVSREKKERFSLILESASTNQTSMYLCASRQTGGHEQYFGPGTRLTVT.

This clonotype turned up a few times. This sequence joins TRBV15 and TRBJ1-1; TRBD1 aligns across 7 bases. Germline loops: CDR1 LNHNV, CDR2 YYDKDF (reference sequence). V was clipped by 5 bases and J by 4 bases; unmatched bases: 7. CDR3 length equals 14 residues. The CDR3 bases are TGTGCCACCAGCCAGGGGGGGGATGGCACTGAAGCTTTCTTT. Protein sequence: CATSQGGDGTEAFF.

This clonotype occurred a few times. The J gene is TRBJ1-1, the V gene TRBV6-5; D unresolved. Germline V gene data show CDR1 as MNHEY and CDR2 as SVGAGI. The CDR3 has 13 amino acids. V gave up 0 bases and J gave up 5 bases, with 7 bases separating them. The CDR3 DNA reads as TGTGCCAGCAGTTACTCCCGGATTACTGAAGCTTTCTTT. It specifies CASSYSRITEAFF.